One T cell receptor beta chain is described in this entry. CDR3 length equals 16 residues. The V gene's germline CDR1 is MNHEY and CDR2 SMNVEV (reference sequence). V lost 7 bases and J lost 1, with 19 bases in between. This entry comes from a study of cytomegalovirus exposure and HLA in healthy donors. PCR involved 60 Vbeta and 13 Jbeta primers. Per the authors' pipeline: A follow-up analysis tallied 86 million or so unique TCR beta chains, approximately 11 million shared. The assay was immunoSEQ multiplex PCR, and TCRdb's table has in-frame clones only and misses some. V, J and clone size are those of that table, while D and trimming were read from the DNA. The repertoire holds around 35,000 clones, with about four fifths as singletons.

The sample was PBMCs. The gene calls are TRBV27 and TRBJ2-5; D perhaps matches TRBD2 (5 bases). The clonotype comes from a woman in her forties in good health and CMV-seronegative. In DNA, the CDR3 is TGTGCCAGCACCGCCGGTTCGGCCGGGGTCCAAGAGACCCAGTACTTC. It specifies CASTAGSAGVQETQYF.